This T cell receptor beta chain was sequenced during a study of blood T cell repertoires in COVID-19. V lost 4 bases, J lost 0 bases, and 9 bases stayed unmatched. The CDR3 consists of 16 residues. Germline values: CDR1 SGHAT, CDR2 FQNNGV. The Seattle site enrolled patients during active infection and followed them longitudinally. As handled by the study authors: For nucleated cells, counts were estimated from reference gene primer amplification. Profiling relied on immunoSEQ multiplex PCR, and the TCRdb table lists in-frame clones only, not all of them. The V and J calls and clone size were taken over from that table, and D and trimming were inferred from the DNA. Seen here are almost 90,000 clones, around 90% observed once, and the top ten hold more than 6%.

Sample: peripheral blood. The receptor was isolated from a man younger than 35 with COVID-19, enrolled during active disease. The chain joins TRBV11-2 to TRBJ2-7, with TRBD2 identical over 7 bases. The CDR3 DNA reads TGTGCCAGCAGCTCACAAACCGGGACTAACTCCTACGAGCAGTACTTC. It encodes CASSSQTGTNSYEQYF.